This T cell receptor (beta chain) was recorded in a study of blood T cell repertoires in COVID-19. Overall study: Specimens from acute and convalescent COVID-19 originated in the United States, Italy and Spain. Nucleic acid was either cDNA or gDNA, and it came from T cells, B-cell-depleted T cells, or PBMCs.

Original processing notes: Reference gene primer amplification gave estimated nucleated cell counts. Here immunoSEQ multiplex PCR was the method, and the copy in TCRdb shows in-frame clones only, minus some. V and J calls plus clone size are reproduced from that table; the DNA served to infer D and trimming. The table has roughly 160,000 clones, approximately 83% seen once; the top ten hold 9.5% to 13%. Germline CDR1 reads SGHVS; CDR2 reads FQNEAQ. The CDR3 sequence is 15 residues long. The V gene lost 3 bases and the J gene lost 0 bases, with 8 bases spanning the gap. The V and J genes are TRBV7-8 and TRBJ1-4, with a tentative D call TRBD1 (6 bases). Sequenced: peripheral blood. The receptor's source is a man aged 65-85 years with active or convalescent COVID-19. The CDR3 protein is CASSFRTATNEKLFF. DNA for the CDR3: TGTGCCAGCAGCTTCAGGACAGCAACTAATGAAAAACTGTTTTTT. The full variable domain, its missing parts supplied by reference TRBV7-8 and TRBJ1-4, is GAGVSQSPRYKVAKRGQDVALRCDPISGHVSLFWYQQALGQGPEFLTYFQNEAQLDKSGLPSDRFFAERPEGSVSTLKIQRTQQEDSAVYLCASSFRTATNEKLFFGSGTQLSVL.